This TCR beta chain stems from a study of blood T cell repertoires in COVID-19. Study in general: From the United States, Italy and Spain came samples of acute and convalescent COVID-19.

Original data processing: Scientists estimated how many nucleated cells there were by amplifying reference gene primers. Profiling relied on immunoSEQ multiplex PCR, and the TCRdb table lists in-frame clones only, not all of them. The V and J calls and clone size were taken over from that table, and D and trimming were inferred from the DNA. The sample lists under 150,000 clones, around nine tenths occurring once. This CDR3 comprises 14 residues. The germline V and J ends were trimmed by 0 bases and 4 bases, with 9 bases remaining between them. From germline, CDR1 is LGHNA and CDR2 YSLEER. V gene TRBV4-3 combines with J gene TRBJ1-2; D ambiguous. The receptor was isolated from a woman in her 70s who had recovered from COVID-19. Sequencing used peripheral blood. This CDR3 is CASSQDEQSYGYTF. DNA of the CDR3: TGCGCCAGCAGCCAAGATGAACAGTCCTATGGCTACACCTTC.